The present entry profiles one T cell receptor (beta chain) with its context. Its antigen is undetermined. CDR1 is SGHNT and CDR2 is YYREEE in the germline V gene (reference sequence). CDR3 length: 17 amino acids. V trimming: 5 bases; J trimming: 3 bases; junction bases outside the gene matches: 10. The sample originates from a study of T cell repertoires in cytomegalovirus infection. Study at large: HLA-C-restricted CMV epitopes, recently identified, and well-studied HLA-B-restricted ones were used by the study. The public TCR beta signatures pointed to both CMV infection and matching HLA type. General observations from the study: It was HLA-C-restricted CMV-specific TCR beta clonotypes that dominated the response ex vivo. Cumulated frequencies of public TCR beta families served to identify carriers of CMV plus the relevant HLA.

Each CDR3 protein gets one entry after TCRdb re-called the reads with MiXCR. The repertoire holds about 570,000 distinct CDR3 sequences, with 35% to 50% as singletons. The chain carries TRBV5-4 and TRBJ2-3; 12 bases are a match to TRBD2. Sequences were derived from cultured PBMCs, sampled from culture after CMV antigen stimulation. This clonotype originated in a human donor in good health (CMV status not recorded). Some clones in this sample may be carry-over from other donors' samples. The CDR3 protein is CASSTPTSGRGTDTQYF. Written as DNA, the CDR3 is TGTGCCAGCAGTACTCCGACTAGCGGGAGAGGTACAGATACGCAGTATTTT.